Listed below are T cell receptor beta chains from one sample, sequenced in a study of PD-L1 blockade in urothelial cancer. Some clones are missing from TCRdb's copy, which holds only in-frame ones; the method was immunoSEQ multiplex PCR. The sample has tens of thousands of clones, 80% to 85% seen once; the top ten hold 8.5% to 10%. Source: PBMCs, taken around atezolizumab (anti-PD-L1) treatment. The receptors come from a woman between 70 and 85 years old with urothelial cancer. Each CDR3 is given with its conserved first and last residue. A D gene is named only where the DNA matches it firmly. Clone sizes are given selectively: once, few, many, or a class where the clone is expanded.

CASRSGTASSYEQYF	TGTGCCAGCAGATCCGGGACAGCGAGCTCCTACGAGCAGTACTTC	TRBD1	TRBV28	TRBJ2-7	-	15
CASSIGTGTGELFF	TGTGCCAGTAGTATCGGGACAGGGACCGGGGAGCTGTTTTTT	TRBD1	TRBV19	TRBJ2-2	once	14
CASSAVGLNYEQYF	TGTGCCAGCAGTGCCGTGGGCCTGAACTACGAGCAGTACTTC	-	TRBV28	TRBJ2-7	-	14
CASRTGTENNEQFF	TGTGCCAGCCGAACCGGGACAGAGAACAATGAGCAGTTCTTC	TRBD1	TRBV27	TRBJ2-1	-	14
CASHRDSSYNEQFF	TGTGCCAGCCACCGGGACAGCTCCTACAATGAGCAGTTCTTC	TRBD1	TRBV2	TRBJ2-1	-	14
CASSPPSVTNTEAFF	TGTGCCAGCTCACCCCCCTCGGTAACGAACACTGAAGCTTTCTTT	-	TRBV18	TRBJ1-1	-	15
CATSRRRQGPETQYF	TGTGCCACCAGCAGACGCCGACAGGGGCCGGAGACCCAGTACTTC	TRBD1	TRBV15	TRBJ2-5	-	15
CASSEAGGSAYEQYF	TGTGCCAGCAGTGAAGCTGGGGGGAGCGCCTACGAGCAGTACTTC	-	TRBV6-1	TRBJ2-7	-	15
CASAGGEIYEQYF	TGTGCCAGCGCGGGAGGGGAAATATACGAGCAGTACTTC	TRBD2	TRBV2	TRBJ2-7	-	13
CASSFGGGNYGYTF	TGTGCCAGCAGTTTTGGGGGGGGGAACTATGGCTACACCTTC	-	TRBV28	TRBJ1-2	-	14
CASSPPGQGYNEQFF	TGCGCCAGCAGCCCTCCGGGACAGGGTTACAATGAGCAGTTCTTC	TRBD1	TRBV5-1	TRBJ2-1	once	15
CASSTGGPHEQYF	TGTGCCAGTAGTACGGGAGGGCCTCACGAGCAGTACTTC	TRBD2	TRBV19	TRBJ2-7	-	13
CASSLAYGGNTEAFF	TGCGCCAGCAGCTTGGCCTACGGTGGGAACACTGAAGCTTTCTTT	-	TRBV5-1	TRBJ1-1	-	15
CASSPGTTTNEKLFF	TGTGCCAGCTCTCCCGGGACTACAACTAATGAAAAACTGTTTTTT	-	TRBV18	TRBJ1-4	-	15
CASSAGTSGGEDTQYF	TGCGCCAGCAGTGCCGGGACTAGCGGGGGGGAAGATACGCAGTATTTT	TRBD2	TRBV10-1	TRBJ2-3	-	16
CASSLGQGSHEQYF	TGCGCCAGCAGCTTGGGACAGGGTTCCCACGAGCAGTACTTC	TRBD1	TRBV5-1	TRBJ2-7	-	14
CASSPGTSGGETQYF	TGCGCCAGCAGCCCCGGTACTAGCGGCGGAGAGACCCAGTACTTC	TRBD2	TRBV5-1	TRBJ2-5	-	15
CASSPTSGSFHTGELFF	TGTGCCAGCAGCCCGACTAGCGGGAGCTTCCACACCGGGGAGCTGTTTTTT	TRBD2	TRBV5-4	TRBJ2-2	-	17
CAWRASGIWNEQFF	TGTGCCTGGAGAGCTAGCGGGATATGGAATGAGCAGTTCTTC	TRBD2	TRBV30	TRBJ2-1	-	14
CASRTGDTQYF	TGTGCCAGCAGGACAGGGGATACGCAGTATTTT	TRBD1	TRBV2	TRBJ2-3	-	11
CASSTGGGYEQYF	TGTGCCAGCAGTACAGGGGGCGGGTACGAGCAGTACTTC	TRBD1	TRBV6-1	TRBJ2-7	-	13
CASSPEMTGGETQYF	TGCGCCAGCAGTCCCGAAATGACAGGGGGAGAGACCCAGTACTTC	TRBD1	TRBV5-1	TRBJ2-5	-	15
CASSFIFGTQYNEQFF	TGTGCCAGCAGTTTTATTTTCGGGACTCAATACAATGAGCAGTTCTTC	-	TRBV27	TRBJ2-1	once	16
CASSLGTPYNEQFF	TGTGCCAGCAGCTTAGGGACACCTTACAATGAGCAGTTCTTC	-	TRBV7-2	TRBJ2-1	-	14
CATSRLTSGGGFSEQFF	TGTGCCACCAGCAGGCTGACTAGCGGGGGGGGATTTAGTGAGCAGTTCTTC	TRBD2	TRBV15	TRBJ2-1	-	17
CASSLYTGYTEAFF	TGTGCCAGCAGCTTATATACAGGGTACACTGAAGCTTTCTTT	-	TRBV13	TRBJ1-1	-	14
CASSLARGPGTYEQYF	TGTGCCAGCAGCTTGGCCAGGGGCCCCGGAACCTACGAGCAGTACTTC	-	TRBV5-4	TRBJ2-7	-	16
CASRPDFGTGDPNTEAFF	TGTGCCAGCAGACCTGATTTCGGGACAGGGGACCCGAACACTGAAGCTTTCTTT	TRBD1	TRBV4-2	TRBJ1-1	-	18
CASSSLRLAGDSYNEQFF	TGTGCCAGCAGTTCACTTCGATTAGCGGGAGATAGCTACAATGAGCAGTTCTTC	TRBD2	TRBV7-9	TRBJ2-1	few	18
CASTPGDTSYEQYF	TGTGCCAGCACGCCAGGGGACACGTCCTACGAGCAGTACTTC	-	TRBV6-1	TRBJ2-7	-	14
CASRVRTDPIYEQYF	TGTGCCAGCAGGGTTAGGACAGACCCGATCTACGAGCAGTACTTC	-	TRBV7-2	TRBJ2-7	once	15
CASSNSMRNTEAFF	TGCGCCAGCAGCAACAGTATGAGGAACACTGAAGCTTTCTTT	-	TRBV5-1	TRBJ1-1	-	14
CASSFDRVGQPQHF	TGTGCCAGCAGCTTTGACAGGGTCGGTCAGCCCCAGCATTTT	TRBD1	TRBV5-5	TRBJ1-5	-	14
CASSSLAGTEQFF	TGTGCCAGCAGCTCCCTAGCGGGAACTGAGCAGTTCTTC	TRBD2	TRBV7-2	TRBJ2-1	-	13
CASSATTGGSYF	TGCGCCAGCAGTGCTACCACAGGCGGATCGTACTTC	-	TRBV10-1	TRBJ2-7	once	12
CASSYSTGQGLNEQFF	TGTGCCAGCAGTTACTCGACTGGACAGGGGCTCAATGAGCAGTTCTTC	TRBD1	TRBV6-5	TRBJ2-1	-	16
CASSPMADGYTF	TGTGCCAGCTCACCAATGGCGGATGGCTACACCTTC	-	TRBV18	TRBJ1-2	-	12
CASSLGADTQYF	TGTGCCAGCAGCTTGGGCGCAGATACGCAGTATTTT	-	TRBV5-6	TRBJ2-3	-	12
CASSLQGLAEETQYF	TGTGCCAGCAGCTTACAAGGACTAGCAGAAGAGACCCAGTACTTC	TRBD2	TRBV7-8	TRBJ2-5	-	15
CASSPPLAGLYEQYF	TGTGCCAGCAGTCCCCCCTTAGCGGGCCTCTACGAGCAGTACTTC	TRBD2	TRBV6-5	TRBJ2-7	-	15
CASSYSAGGPNNEQFF	TGTGCCAGCAGCTACTCTGCGGGAGGGCCAAACAATGAGCAGTTCTTC	TRBD2	TRBV7-3	TRBJ2-1	-	16
CAWTRQGDYNEQFF	TGTGCCTGGACGCGTCAGGGGGACTACAATGAGCAGTTCTTC	TRBD1	TRBV30	TRBJ2-1	-	14
CASKGEEAEAFF	TGTGCCAGCAAGGGGGAAGAGGCAGAAGCTTTCTTT	-	TRBV2	TRBJ1-1	-	12
CASSYLITGNYGYTF	TGTGCCAGCAGTTATCTAATCACAGGGAACTATGGCTACACCTTC	-	TRBV6-5	TRBJ1-2	-	15
CASSPTSGGPETQYF	TGTGCCAGCAGTCCAACTAGCGGGGGGCCAGAGACCCAGTACTTC	TRBD2	TRBV6-5	TRBJ2-5	-	15
CAISAPGTVGGNEQFF	TGTGCCATCAGTGCGCCCGGGACAGTGGGTGGGAATGAGCAGTTCTTC	TRBD1	TRBV10-3	TRBJ2-1	-	16
CASSLEPSGNTGELFF	TGTGCCAGCAGCTTAGAGCCTAGCGGGAACACCGGGGAGCTGTTTTTT	TRBD2	TRBV7-6	TRBJ2-2	-	16
CASSEFVEREQFF	TGTGCCAGCAGTGAATTCGTGGAGCGGGAGCAGTTCTTC	-	TRBV25-1	TRBJ2-1	-	13
CASSVGTSGMGTGELFF	TGTGCCAGCAGTGTCGGGACTAGCGGGATGGGGACCGGGGAGCTGTTTTTT	TRBD2	TRBV28	TRBJ2-2	-	17
CASSLGRGDTQYF	TGTGCCAGCAGTTTGGGTAGGGGAGATACGCAGTATTTT	-	TRBV27	TRBJ2-3	-	13
CASSQIAGRAETQYF	TGCGCCAGCAGCCAAATAGCGGGGCGGGCAGAGACCCAGTACTTC	TRBD2	TRBV5-1	TRBJ2-5	-	15
CASSADILEPKTSGGYEQYF	TGTGCCAGCAGCGCTGACATCCTTGAACCGAAGACTAGCGGGGGCTACGAGCAGTACTTC	TRBD2	TRBV7-8	TRBJ2-7	-	20
CASSPTGTSHHF	TGCGCCAGCAGTCCCACCGGGACTAGCCACCACTTT	TRBD2	TRBV5-1	TRBJ2-3	-	12
CASLWRDRTSNQPQHF	TGTGCCAGCCTATGGAGGGACAGGACAAGCAATCAGCCCCAGCATTTT	TRBD1	TRBV6-4	TRBJ1-5	-	16
CATSRFQGDTGELFF	TGTGCCACCAGCAGATTCCAGGGCGACACCGGGGAGCTGTTTTTT	-	TRBV15	TRBJ2-2	-	15